One sample yielded the 31 T cell receptor beta chains listed below, sequenced in a study of Ad26.COV2.S vaccination and SARS-CoV-2 variants. Treatment of the sample: some 20 received Ad26.COV2.S at low or high dose, single or two shots; about 5 received placebo; per-sample allocation not given. Collection of the samples took place on day 63 after the first injection of vaccine or placebo. TCRdb's copy holds only in-frame clones and misses some; the assay was immunoSEQ multiplex PCR. This table holds 350,000 to 500,000 clones, over 75% found once. This material consisted of peripheral blood, taken in a trial of Ad26.COV2.S vaccine versus placebo. The origin of the receptors is a person between 18 and 65 years old who received the Ad26.COV2.S COVID-19 vaccine or a placebo.

This clone was detected a few times. This sequence joins TRBV19 and TRBJ2-1, with TRBD1 matching over 8 bases. The V segment lost 5 bases and the J segment 4 bases; nucleotides outside the gene matches: 7. The V gene's germline CDR1 is LNHDA and CDR2 SQIVND (reference sequence). The CDR3 sequence is 15 residues long. DNA of the CDR3: TGTGCCAGTAGTGCCCAGGGGGCAACTTACAATGAGCAGTTCTTC. Amino acids: CASSAQGATYNEQFF.

The genes are TRBV10-3 and TRBJ2-1, with 8 bases matching TRBD1. Germline trimming cut 7 bases from V and 7 bases from J; bases unmatched to any gene: 6. CDR1 and CDR2 (germline): ENHRY, SYGVKD. The CDR3 is 13 amino acids. CDR3 sequence: CAITGQGRNEQFF. The CDR3 DNA sequence: TGTGCCATCACTGGACAGGGAAGGAATGAGCAGTTCTTC.

The chain joins TRBV5-6 to TRBJ2-5; D remains unclear. CDR3 length equals 16 residues. Trimming took 4 bases from V and 1 from J, leaving 17 bases between them. CDR1 and CDR2 (germline): SGHDT, YYEEEE. CDR3 in amino acids: CASSPGPGRSQETQYF. The CDR3 bases are TGTGCCAGCAGCCCGGGCCCCGGACGGAGCCAAGAGACCCAGTACTTC.

V is TRBV5-1 and J is TRBJ1-6; the D gene is possibly TRBD1 (6 bases). Germline assignment: CDR1 SGHRS and CDR2 YFSETQ. The CDR3 has 14 residues. V was clipped by 4 bases and J by 6 bases, with 11 bases between them. CDR3 bases: TGCGCCAGCAGCCCCGGGACACCTAATTCACCCCTCCACTTT. Its translation is CASSPGTPNSPLHF.

The genes are TRBV7-3 and TRBJ2-1; 9 bases align to TRBD2. The germline CDR1 and CDR2 sequences are SGHTA and FQGTGA. The V and J ends lost 1 base and 2 bases, in that order; junction bases with no gene match: 3. There are 16 residues in the CDR3. The CDR3 coding sequence is TGTGCCAGCAGCTTAATTGGCGGGAGGGCCTACAATGAGCAGTTCTTC. Translating gives CASSLIGGRAYNEQFF. Variable domain in full (rest from reference TRBV7-3 and TRBJ2-1): GAGVSQTPSNKVTEKGKYVELRCDPISGHTALYWYRQSLGQGPEFLIYFQGTGAADDSGLPNDRFFAVRPEGSVSTLKIQRTERGDSAVYLCASSLIGGRAYNEQFFGPGTRLTVL.

The rearrangement uses TRBV4-3 and TRBJ1-2, with TRBD1 matching over 7 bases. The CDR3 has 15 amino acids. Unmatched junction bases numbered 5, after V lost 1 base and J lost 3 bases. Germline CDR1 LGHNA, CDR2 YSLEER. The CDR3 sequence is CASSQGQGRYYGYTF. CDR3 DNA sequence: TGCGCCAGCAGCCAAGGACAGGGTAGATACTATGGCTACACCTTC.

This sequence joins TRBV4-1 and TRBJ1-2; 8 bases map to TRBD1. The V segment lost 8 bases and the J segment 7 bases; nucleotides outside the gene matches: 6. Germline-derived CDR1 and CDR2 are MGHRA and YSYEKL. The CDR3 has 12 amino acids. The CDR3 coding sequence is TGCGCCAGCTTCCAGGGGGCATCTGGCTACACCTTC. Protein sequence: CASFQGASGYTF.

The V gene is TRBV3-1 (or the pseudogene TRBV3-2), the J gene TRBJ2-4, with 11 bases fitting TRBD2. The junction had 4 bases not matched to a gene; V was cut back by 4 bases and J by 2 bases. The germline CDR1 and CDR2 sequences are LGHDT and YNNKEL (reference sequence). CDR3 size: 16 residues. As DNA, the CDR3 is TGTGCCAGCAGCCTTTCTAGCGGGAGGACCAAAAACATTCAGTACTTC. Translated, it gives CASSLSSGRTKNIQYF.

The genes are TRBV5-5 and TRBJ1-2, with 8 bases lining up with TRBD1. Germline trimming cut 2 bases from V and 3 bases from J; bases unmatched to any gene: 3. Germline CDR1 and CDR2: SGHKS and YYEKEE (reference sequence). CDR3 length: 14 amino acids. Here the CDR3 DNA reads TGTGCCAGCAGCTTCCAGACAGGGGACTATGGCTACACCTTC. It yields the protein CASSFQTGDYGYTF.

The J gene is TRBJ1-3, the V gene TRBV7-9; tentatively, D is TRBD1 (5 bases). Trimming took 5 bases from V and 8 from J, leaving 10 bases between them. The germline gives CDR1 SEHNR, CDR2 FQNEAQ (reference sequence). The CDR3 length is 12 residues. The DNA of the CDR3 is TGTGCCAGCAGCCTAGAAGGGGACACCATATATTTT. Protein: CASSLEGDTIYF.

The rearrangement links TRBV28 to TRBJ2-7, with D tentatively TRBD2 (7 bases). This CDR3 spans 16 amino acids. Germline V gene sequence: CDR1 MDHEN, CDR2 SYDVKM. V dropped 5 bases and J dropped 3 bases, with 20 bases sitting between them. CDR3 sequence reads: CASSPPLGGGFYEQYF. The CDR3 DNA sequence: TGTGCCAGCAGTCCCCCCCTAGGGGGGGGATTCTACGAGCAGTACTTC.

The chain joins TRBV30 to TRBJ1-1; TRBD1 is a possible D gene (5 bases). The germline CDR1 and CDR2 sequences are GTSNPN and SVGIG (reference sequence). The length of the CDR3 is 14 residues. V gave up 2 bases and J gave up 1 base, with 11 bases separating them. In DNA, the CDR3 is TGTGCCTGGAGTACCGGGACGACGAACACTGAAGCTTTCTTT. Amino acids: CAWSTGTTNTEAFF.

This chain uses TRBV6-5 with TRBJ1-2; D remains ambiguous. This CDR3 has 13 residues. Germline-derived CDR1 and CDR2 are MNHEY and SVGAGI. V was pared by 8 bases and J by 0 bases, with 10 bases between. CDR3 protein: CASRAEANYGYTF. The CDR3 coding sequence is TGTGCCAGCCGGGCCGAAGCTAACTATGGCTACACCTTC.

This chain links TRBV5-4 with TRBJ1-6; D unresolved. V lost 4 bases and J 6 bases, leaving 14 bases between the germline ends. Germline CDR1 and CDR2: SGHNT and YYREEE (reference sequence). CDR3 length equals 15 residues. This CDR3 reads CASSEVGGTNSPLHF. The CDR3 DNA follows: TGTGCCAGCAGCGAGGTGGGTGGTACTAATTCACCCCTCCACTTT.

The chain combines TRBV6-5 with TRBJ1-2; possibly TRBD1 for D (5 bases). V was shortened by 5 bases and J by 2 bases, with 9 bases between the two germline ends. CDR1 and CDR2 (germline): MNHEY, SVGAGI. The CDR3 is 13 residues long. The CDR3 bases are TGTGCCAGCAGTAGGGGACCGAACTATGGCTACACCTTC. Amino acid sequence: CASSRGPNYGYTF.

V and J are TRBV7-9 and TRBJ2-1; D might be TRBD1 or TRBD2, each matching 5 bases. The CDR3 contains 14 residues. Trimming took off 1 base at V and 7 bases at J, with 11 bases between the two ends. The germline gives CDR1 SEHNR, CDR2 FQNEAQ (reference sequence). CDR3 sequence (DNA): TGTGCCAGCAGCTTAGATCCCGGGGCAAATGAGCAGTTCTTC. This translates into CASSLDPGANEQFF.

This chain uses TRBV27 with TRBJ1-5; D is possibly TRBD1 (5 bases). The germline V gene has CDR1 MNHEY and CDR2 SMNVEV (reference sequence). The CDR3 spans 14 residues. V lost 5 bases, J lost 5 bases, and 13 bases lay in between. CDR3 residues: CASSRDLVDQPQHF. For the CDR3, the DNA is TGTGCCAGCAGTAGGGACTTAGTGGATCAGCCCCAGCATTTT.

This chain joins TRBV25-1 and TRBJ2-7; 12 bases align to TRBD2. CDR1 and CDR2 from the germline V gene are MGHDK and SYGVNS. The CDR3 loop spans 14 amino acids. V lost 4 bases to trimming and J lost 2 bases; unmatched junction nucleotides: 0. CDR3 protein: CASSGTSGTYEQYF. The CDR3 coding sequence is TGTGCCAGCAGTGGGACTAGCGGGACCTACGAGCAGTACTTC.

J is TRBJ2-2 and V is TRBV7-8; 15 nucleotides line up with TRBD2. The CDR3 is 18 residues long. The germline CDR1 and CDR2 sequences are SGHVS and FQNEAQ. J lost 4 bases, V lost 4 bases, and 7 bases had no gene match. CDR3 DNA: TGTGCCAGCAGCTCAGGACTAGCGGGAGGGCCAAGCACCGGGGAGCTGTTTTTT. This gives the protein CASSSGLAGGPSTGELFF.

This chain links TRBV6-6 with TRBJ1-4; D remains ambiguous. V was clipped by 0 bases and J by 0 bases, with 8 bases between them. This CDR3 has 16 residues. Germline values: CDR1 MNHNY, CDR2 SVGAGI (reference sequence). CDR3 loop: CASSYSTVATNEKLFF. The CDR3 bases are TGTGCCAGCAGTTACTCGACGGTTGCAACTAATGAAAAACTGTTTTTT.

The genes are TRBV6-5 and TRBJ2-5; a possible D gene is TRBD1 (5 bases). Germline V gene lookup returns CDR1 MNHEY and CDR2 SVGAGI. There are 14 residues in the CDR3. V was trimmed by 6 bases and J by 4 bases, leaving 15 bases between them. For the CDR3, the DNA is TGTGCCAGCAGCGCCGCAGGGATTGTAGAGACCCAGTACTTC. Translation gives CASSAAGIVETQYF.

Written as DNA, the CDR3 is TGTGCCAGCAGCCGTAGTAATTCACCCCTCCACTTT. Encoded protein: CASSRSNSPLHF. The gene calls are TRBV7-6 and TRBJ1-6; D gene unclear. The CDR3 totals 12 residues. Looked up from germline, CDR1 is SGHVS and CDR2 is FNYEAQ. With 5 bases removed from V and 6 bases from J, the gap between germline ends came to 5 bases. Supplemented by reference TRBV7-6 and TRBJ1-6, the full variable domain reads GAGVSQSPRYKVTKRGQDVALRCDPISGHVSLYWYRQALGQGPEFLTYFNYEAQQDKSGLPNDRFSAERPEGSISTLTIQRTEQRDSAMYRCASSRSNSPLHFGNGTRLTVT.

The chain uses TRBV10-3 and TRBJ1-2, with 10 bases identical to TRBD1. V shed 4 bases, J shed 8 bases, and the junction held 1 base outside the gene matches. Germline-derived CDR1 and CDR2 are ENHRY and SYGVKD. CDR3 length: 12 amino acids. CDR3 amino acids: CAISGTGGGYTF. CDR3 sequence (DNA): TGTGCCATCAGTGGGACAGGGGGAGGCTACACCTTC.

V and J are TRBV29-1 and TRBJ1-1, with 9 bases lining up with TRBD1. V was clipped by 0 bases and J by 0 bases; unmatched bases: 5. Germline V gene data show CDR1 as SQVTM and CDR2 as ANQGSEA. This CDR3 contains 16 residues. The CDR3 here is CSVEDSQGAMNTEAFF. Written as DNA, the CDR3 is TGCAGCGTTGAAGATTCACAGGGGGCGATGAACACTGAAGCTTTCTTT.

Details on this clone: Other DNA sequences from this sample encode an identical CDR3 as well. The chain combines TRBV27 with TRBJ2-2; TRBD2 agrees at 7 bases. This CDR3 is built from 13 residues. V was clipped by 3 bases and J by 5 bases; unmatched bases: 0. Germline V CDR1 and CDR2: MNHEY, SMNVEV (reference sequence). CDR3 DNA: TGTGCCAGCAGTTTTAGCGGGACCGGGGAGCTGTTTTTT. Translation: CASSFSGTGELFF.

CDR3 sequence reads: CASSLVAGGSYEQYF. CDR3 DNA: TGTGCCAGCAGCCTCGTAGCGGGGGGCTCCTACGAGCAGTACTTC. This sequence joins TRBV3-1 (or the pseudogene TRBV3-2) and TRBJ2-7; 10 nucleotides align to TRBD2. Germline trimming cut 4 bases from V and 0 bases from J; bases unmatched to any gene: 3. The CDR3 loop spans 15 amino acids. From germline, CDR1 is LGHDT and CDR2 YNNKEL (reference sequence).

The chain is built from TRBV15 and TRBJ2-1; D might be TRBD2 (6 bases). CDR1 and CDR2 from the germline V gene are LNHNV and YYDKDF (reference sequence). This CDR3 is built from 18 residues. The V end was cut by 0 bases, the J end by 8 bases, with 23 bases between. Here the CDR3 DNA reads TGTGCCACCAGCAGAGATCACCGACGTGGAGCGGGCGGCGATGAGCAGTTCTTC. Its protein is CATSRDHRRGAGGDEQFF.

The V and J genes are TRBV12-5 and TRBJ2-7; TRBD2 matches at 11 bases. The J segment lost 0 bases and the V segment lost 3 bases, leaving 10 bases of the junction unmatched. This CDR3 contains 18 residues. Germline lookup yields CDR1 LGHNT and CDR2 FRNRAP. CDR3 bases: TGTGCTAGTGGTTTTACTAGCGGGAGTTCTCTAAGCTCCTACGAGCAGTACTTC. Translation: CASGFTSGSSLSSYEQYF.

The chain links TRBV1 to TRBJ2-7; the DNA was not used to check the table's D call, TRBD2. TRBV1 is described as a pseudogene. The CDR3 has 16 residues. The CDR3 is CTSSHAGTSASYEQYF. The CDR3 nucleotides read TGCACCAGCAGCCACGCCGGGACTAGCGCCTCCTACGAGCAGTACTTC.

The gene calls are TRBV19 and TRBJ2-1; TRBD2 matches at 15 bases. There are 16 residues in the CDR3. Germline V gene lookup returns CDR1 LNHDA and CDR2 SQIVND (reference sequence). Unmatched junction bases numbered 8, after V lost 6 bases and J lost 8 bases. CDR3 sequence reads: CASRSTGTSGGHEQFF. The CDR3, as DNA: TGTGCCAGTAGATCAACCGGGACTAGCGGGGGGCATGAGCAGTTCTTC.

This clone has a single count. The CDR3 coding sequence is TGTGCCAGCAGTTTAGCTTCTGATGGGTACGAGCAGTACTTC. Amino acids: CASSLASDGYEQYF. The chain combines TRBV27 with TRBJ2-7; D ambiguous. Germline V lookup: CDR1 MNHEY, CDR2 SMNVEV (reference sequence). Trimming cost V 2 bases and J 4 bases, with 12 bases left between them. CDR3 length equals 14 residues.